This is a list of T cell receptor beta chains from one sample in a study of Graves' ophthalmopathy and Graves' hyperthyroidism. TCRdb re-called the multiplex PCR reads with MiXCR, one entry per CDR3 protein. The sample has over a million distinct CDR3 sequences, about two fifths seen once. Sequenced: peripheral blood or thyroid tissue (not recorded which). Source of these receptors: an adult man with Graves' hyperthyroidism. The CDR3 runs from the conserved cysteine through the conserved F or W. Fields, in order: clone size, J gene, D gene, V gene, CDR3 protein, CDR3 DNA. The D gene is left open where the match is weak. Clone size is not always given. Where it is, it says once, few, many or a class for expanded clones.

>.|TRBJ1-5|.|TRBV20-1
CSARPGQPQHF
TGCAGTGCTAGACCAGGCCAGCCCCAGCATTTT
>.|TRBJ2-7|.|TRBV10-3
CVSRLGGVGGQYF
TGTGTCAGCAGATTGGGGGGAGTCGGCGGGCAGTACTTC
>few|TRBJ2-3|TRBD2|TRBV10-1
CASRRLAGDTDTQYF
TGCGCCAGCAGACGACTAGCGGGGGACACAGATACGCAGTATTTT
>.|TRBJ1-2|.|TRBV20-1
CRARDRDQRGYTF
TGCAGAGCTAGAGACCGGGACCAGCGGGGCTACACCTTC
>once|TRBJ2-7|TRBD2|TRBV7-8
CASSRGGDHSYEQYF
TGTGCCAGCAGCCGGGGGGGGGACCACTCCTACGAGCAGTACTTC
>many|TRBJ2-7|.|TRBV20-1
CSARPGASEQYF
TGCAGTGCCAGACCCGGCGCCAGCGAGCAGTACTTC
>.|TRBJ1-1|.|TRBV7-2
CASSLVGRGEGEAFF
TGTGCCAGCAGCTTAGTAGGTCGGGGCGAGGGTGAAGCTTTCTTT
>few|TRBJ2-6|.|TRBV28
CASSLPTAARPNSGANVLTF
TGTGCCAGCAGTCTACCAACCGCAGCCAGGCCAAACTCTGGGGCCAACGTCCTGACTTTC
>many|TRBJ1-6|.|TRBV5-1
CASPGVPAPLHF
TGCGCCAGCCCAGGGGTTCCCGCACCCCTCCACTTT
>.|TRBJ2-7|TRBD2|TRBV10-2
CASSAGLAAVGEQYF
TGCGCCAGCAGTGCCGGACTAGCGGCCGTGGGGGAGCAGTACTTC
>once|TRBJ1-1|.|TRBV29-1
CSPGPRAGTEAFF
TGCAGCCCCGGCCCCAGGGCCGGTACTGAAGCTTTCTTT
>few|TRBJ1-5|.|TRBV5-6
CASSRRGSNQPQHF
TGTGCCAGCAGCCGCCGGGGGAGCAATCAGCCCCAGCATTTT
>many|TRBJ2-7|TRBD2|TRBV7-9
CASSRLAAEQYF
TGTGCCAGCTCCCGACTAGCTGCCGAGCAGTACTTC
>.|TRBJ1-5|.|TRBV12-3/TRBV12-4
CASSLTGEPQHF
TGTGCCAGCAGTTTAACGGGAGAGCCCCAGCATTTT
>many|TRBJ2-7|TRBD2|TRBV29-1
CSVAGTSGKAGEQYF
TGCAGCGTTGCAGGGACTAGCGGGAAAGCAGGCGAGCAGTACTTC
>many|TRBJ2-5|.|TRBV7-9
CASSLGTHFQETQYF
TGTGCCAGCAGCTTAGGCACCCACTTCCAAGAGACCCAGTACTTC
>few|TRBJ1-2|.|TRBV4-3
CASSQEDGQGYGYTF
TGCGCCAGCAGCCAAGAAGATGGGCAGGGCTATGGCTACACCTTC
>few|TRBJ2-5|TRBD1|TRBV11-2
CASRTAGGQETQYF
TGTGCCAGCAGGACAGCAGGGGGCCAAGAGACCCAGTACTTC
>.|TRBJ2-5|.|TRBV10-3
CASRLIEYQETQYF
TGTGCCAGCAGGTTAATTGAGTACCAAGAGACCCAGTACTTC
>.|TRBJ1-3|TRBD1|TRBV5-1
CASSPDRENTIYF
TGCGCCAGCAGCCCGGACAGGGAGAACACCATATATTTT
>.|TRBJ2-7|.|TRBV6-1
CASSGHRGGGWEQYF
TGTGCCAGCAGTGGACACCGGGGAGGGGGTTGGGAGCAGTACTTC
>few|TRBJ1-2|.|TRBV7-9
CASSLSGGGHGYTF
TGTGCCAGCAGCTTAAGCGGGGGAGGGCATGGCTACACCTTC
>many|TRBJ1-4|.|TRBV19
CASSMLTGLREKLFF
TGTGCCAGTAGTATGCTAACAGGGCTCAGAGAAAAACTGTTTTTT
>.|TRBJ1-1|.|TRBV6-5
CASKRQGNTEAFF
TGTGCCAGCAAGCGTCAGGGGAACACTGAAGCTTTCTTT
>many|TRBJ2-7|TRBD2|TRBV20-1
CSARGGTNIEQYF
TGCAGTGCTAGAGGGGGGACTAACATCGAGCAGTACTTC
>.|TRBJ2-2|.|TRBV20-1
CSARGDTQGELFF
TGCAGTGCTCGAGGGGACACTCAAGGGGAGCTGTTTTTT